The clone carrying this T cell receptor beta chain was observed a few times. The antigen is not known. The repertoire was sequenced with immunoSEQ multiplex PCR; TCRdb's copy has only in-frame clones and lacks some. The table shows 65,000 to 75,000 clones, with 80% to 95% occurring only once. The entry originates in a study of OX40 agonist ivuxolimab in advanced cancers. Study overall: Three dose-escalation patients had partial responses: one with hepatocellular carcinoma and two with cutaneous melanoma.

General study findings and limits: Determination of antigen specificity was not performed for the expanded peripheral T cells. Some patients who did not respond also had low normalized T-cell clonal expansion.

Germline assignment: CDR1 MNHEY and CDR2 SMNVEV (reference sequence). The CDR3 sequence is 13 residues long. Trimming shortened V by 6 bases and J by 3 bases, and 9 bases separated the two germline ends. The receptor comes from an adult with an advanced solid tumor such as melanoma, head and neck, liver or kidney cancer. The chain couples TRBV27 to TRBJ1-5, with unresolved D. Sequenced material: CD4+ or CD8+ T cells sorted from blood, taken in a trial of the OX40 agonist ivuxolimab. CDR3 nucleotides: TGTGCCAGCAGACGGACGTACAATCAGCCCCAGCATTTT. This codes for CASRRTYNQPQHF.